Below, one T cell receptor (beta chain) is given with its context. The antigen is undetermined. The CDR3 contains 13 residues. V gave up 6 bases and J gave up 6 bases, with 13 bases separating them. This sample is part of a study of T cells after yellow fever vaccination. Study-level results: Weaker overall was a secondary response that nonetheless peaked faster, on day 5 versus 15. At around 95% for CD4 and 75% to 90% for CD8, most primary-vaccination clones showed up again after the booster.

Template-switching 5'RACE yielded the TCR cDNA; a universal primer site and UMIs were added in the process. TCRdb passed the 5' RACE reads through MiXCR, listing each CDR3 protein once. The sample contains about 360,000 distinct CDR3 sequences, over 5% of which appear only once. The specimen was PBMCs, collected 5 days after the yellow fever booster vaccination. The sequence was obtained from a man in his thirties or forties who received the YFV17D yellow fever vaccine. This chain joins TRBV12-3 or TRBV12-4 and TRBJ2-3; the D is unclear. CDR3 coding DNA: TGTGCCAGCAGCCTCTCCTATAGGGATACGCAGTATTTT. Protein sequence: CASSLSYRDTQYF.